This T cell receptor (beta chain) was observed in a study of CD4 T cells in relation to SARS-CoV-2 and coronaviruses. At the level of the study: Median patient age was roughly 36 years, spanning 21 to 72 years. A couple of subjects were Hispanic; patients were under 10 males and a handful of females. The restricting HLA molecule for shared crossreactive spike epitopes was mapped.

Profiled with immunoSEQ multiplex PCR; TCRdb holds only in-frame clones, not every one. This table has 58,000 or so clones, about 90% appearing once. This clone was seen only once. CD4 enrichment then naive enrichment separated naive from memory CD4+ cells. Per germline, CDR1 MNHEY and CDR2 SVGEGT. There are 13 residues in the CDR3. V lost 2 bases to trimming and J lost 5 bases, with 8 bases between them. Sequencing was done on a sample of naive CD4+ T cells from PBMCs. The subset: naive CD4+ T cells isolated by negative enrichment. The receptor comes from an adult with COVID-19. The chain uses TRBV6-2 or TRBV6-3 and TRBJ2-3; TRBD2 might be the D (5 bases). The chain's CDR3 is CASSYPRGDTQYF. The CDR3 bases are TGTGCCAGCAGTTACCCCCGGGGAGATACGCAGTATTTT.